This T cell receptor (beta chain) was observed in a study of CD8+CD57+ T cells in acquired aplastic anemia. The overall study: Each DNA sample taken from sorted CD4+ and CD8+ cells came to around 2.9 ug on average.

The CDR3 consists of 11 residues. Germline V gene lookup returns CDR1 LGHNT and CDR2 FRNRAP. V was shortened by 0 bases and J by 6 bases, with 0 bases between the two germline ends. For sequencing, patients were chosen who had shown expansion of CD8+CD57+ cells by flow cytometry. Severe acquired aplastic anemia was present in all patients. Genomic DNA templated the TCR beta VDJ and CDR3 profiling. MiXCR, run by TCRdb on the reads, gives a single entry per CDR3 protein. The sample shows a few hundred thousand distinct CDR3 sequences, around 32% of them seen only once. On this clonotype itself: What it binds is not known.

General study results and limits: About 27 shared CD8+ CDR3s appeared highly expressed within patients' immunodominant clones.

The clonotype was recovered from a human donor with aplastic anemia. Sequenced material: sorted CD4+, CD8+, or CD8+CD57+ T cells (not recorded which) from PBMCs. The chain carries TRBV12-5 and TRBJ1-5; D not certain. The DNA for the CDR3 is TGTGCTAGTGGTTTGGTTCAGCCCCAGCATTTT. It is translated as CASGLVQPQHF. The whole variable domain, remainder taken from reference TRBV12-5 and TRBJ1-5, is DARVTQTPRHKVTEMGQEVTMRCQPILGHNTVFWYRQTMMQGLELLAYFRNRAPLDDSGMPKDRFSAEMPDATLATLKIQPSEPRDSAVYFCASGLVQPQHFGDGTRLSIL.